These 18 T cell receptor beta chains originate from one sample sequenced in a study of molecular identifiers for immune sequencing clone quantification. TCRdb redid the calling of the PCR reads with MiXCR, one entry per CDR3 protein. Of about 640,000 distinct CDR3 sequences listed, nearly 20% are singletons. Sequenced input: naive CD8+ T cells from blood, with Jurkat cell RNA spiked in. Subset described: FACS-sorted CD8+CD4-CCR7+CD45RA+ naive T cells. Source of these receptors: a human donor in good health. Some libraries in this study had Jurkat cell RNA spiked in.

This clonotype has at least ten counts. The chain has TRBV28 and TRBJ2-7; TRBD2 matches 7 bases. Germline V gives CDR1 MDHEN, CDR2 SYDVKM. V was clipped by 1 base and J by 3 bases; unmatched bases: 3. This CDR3 spans 14 amino acids. CDR3 DNA sequence: TGTGCCAGCAGTTTATCTCGGGGGGTCTACGAGCAGTACTTC. Translated: CASSLSRGVYEQYF.

On this clonotype itself: A much larger clone is a single base away; this may be a read error. This chain links TRBV20-1 with TRBJ1-3; D call uncertain. Germline-derived CDR1 and CDR2 are DFQATT and SNEGSKA (reference sequence). Trimming stripped 5 bases from V and 4 bases from J, with 12 bases between. The CDR3 loop spans 13 amino acids. The CDR3 sequence is CSAGSGPGNTIYF. DNA for the CDR3: TGCAGTGCTGGATCTGGGCCCGGAAACACCATATATTTT.

This clonotype was seen many times. V usage is TRBV7-9 and J usage is TRBJ2-2; 9 nucleotides agree with TRBD2. V lost 4 bases and J lost 0; bases outside the gene matches: 0. The germline V gene encodes CDR1 SEHNR and CDR2 FQNEAQ (reference sequence). This CDR3 is built from 15 residues. CDR3 sequence reads: CASSSSGANTGELFF. The CDR3 region has the DNA TGTGCCAGCAGCTCTAGCGGGGCGAACACCGGGGAGCTGTTTTTT.

This clonotype was seen many times. The CDR3 here is CASSLAGPTGELFF. CDR3 coding DNA: TGTGCCAGCAGCTTAGCGGGACCGACCGGGGAGCTGTTTTTT. The chain carries TRBV7-9 and TRBJ2-2; the D gene could be TRBD1 or TRBD2 (5 bases each). V shed 0 bases and J shed 5 bases, with 7 bases lying between them. Germline V CDR1 and CDR2: SEHNR, FQNEAQ (reference sequence). This CDR3 has 14 residues.

This clonotype was seen ten or more times. The chain uses TRBV9 and TRBJ2-6, with TRBD2 matching over 14 bases. Germline CDR1 reads SGDLS; CDR2 reads YYNGEE. The CDR3 runs 18 residues. V lost 2 bases to trimming and J lost 2 bases; unmatched junction nucleotides: 3. CDR3 nucleotides: TGTGCCAGCAGCGTGGGACTAGCGGGAGAGGCTGGGGCCAACGTCCTGACTTTC. Its translation: CASSVGLAGEAGANVLTF.

This clonotype was found many times. This rearrangement joins TRBV21-1 to TRBJ1-5; the listed D gene, TRBD1, was not tested against the DNA. TRBV21-1 is tagged as a pseudogene. The CDR3 has 14 residues. This CDR3 reads CASTPGYSNQPQHF. CDR3 bases: TGTGCCAGCACCCCGGGGTATAGCAATCAGCCCCAGCATTTT.

This clonotype was found many times. This chain links TRBV20-1 with TRBJ2-7; D not resolved. CDR1 and CDR2 from the germline V gene are DFQATT and SNEGSKA (reference sequence). The CDR3 consists of 13 residues. V was trimmed by 2 bases and J by 1 base, leaving 9 bases between them. The CDR3 here is CSARPDMSYEQYF. CDR3 nucleotide sequence: TGCAGTGCTAGACCCGACATGTCCTACGAGCAGTACTTC.

This clonotype was picked up a small number of times. At one end the junction does not follow the germline gene, possibly because of a read error. This chain joins TRBV7-9 and TRBJ1-1; perhaps TRBD1 as D (6 bases). Germline loops: CDR1 SEHNR, CDR2 FQNEAQ (reference sequence). This CDR3 is built from 12 residues. The CDR3 here is CAGSLGGSEAFF. The CDR3 nucleotides read TGTGCCGGCAGCTTAGGGGGGTCGGAAGCTTTCTTT.

Concerning this clonotype itself: This may arise from a read error, as a much more abundant clone is one base away. The chain links TRBV30 to TRBJ2-1, with D tentatively TRBD1 or TRBD2 (5 bases each). Germline V lookup: CDR1 GTSNPN, CDR2 SVGIG (reference sequence). Trimming stripped 4 bases from V and 7 bases from J, with 14 bases between. This CDR3 is 13 amino acids long. The CDR3 here is CAWKGRGVNEQFF. The CDR3 DNA sequence: TGTGCCTGGAAGGGTCGGGGCGTTAATGAGCAGTTCTTC.

This clonotype was observed at least ten times. V usage is TRBV5-1 and J usage is TRBJ2-1; TRBD1 agrees at 9 bases. Per germline, CDR1 SGHRS and CDR2 YFSETQ. The CDR3 totals 17 residues. With 5 bases clipped from V and 8 bases from J, the junction kept 17 bases outside the gene matches. The CDR3 DNA reads as TGCGCCAGCAGTGAGAGCCCACCGGGACAGGGTTGGCATGAGCAGTTCTTC. Amino acid sequence: CASSESPPGQGWHEQFF.

This chain uses TRBV4-1 with TRBJ2-7, with 8 positions matching TRBD2. The germline V gene has CDR1 MGHRA and CDR2 YSYEKL. The length of the CDR3 is 15 residues. V lost 4 bases to trimming and J lost 2 bases; unmatched junction nucleotides: 7. This CDR3 is CASSPRTSNPYEQYF. The CDR3 nucleotides read TGCGCCAGCAGCCCCAGGACTAGCAACCCCTACGAGCAGTACTTC.

With regard to this clonotype: Without the conserved terminal phenylalanine or tryptophan, this CDR3 likely stems from a read error. The rearrangement joins TRBV7-9 to TRBJ2-7, with D possibly TRBD1 on 6 matching bases. Trimming shortened V by 2 bases and J by 3 bases, and 14 bases separated the two germline ends. The CDR3 has 15 residues. CDR1 is SEHNR, CDR2 FQNEAQ, per germline (reference sequence). The CDR3 is CASSLTVDSNYEQYL. The CDR3 bases are TGTGCCAGCAGCTTAACAGTGGACAGTAACTACGAGCAGTACCTC.

This clonotype was counted ten times or more. For the CDR3, the DNA is TGTGCCTGGAACCTGGGACAGGGGAACACTGAAGCTTTCTTT. This codes for CAWNLGQGNTEAFF. V gene TRBV30 combines with J gene TRBJ1-1; TRBD1 matches 9 bases. The CDR3 runs 14 residues. V trimming: 4 bases; J trimming: 1 base; junction bases outside the gene matches: 4. CDR1 is GTSNPN and CDR2 is SVGIG in the germline V gene (reference sequence).

V usage is TRBV30 and J usage is TRBJ1-3, with D possibly matching TRBD1 (5 bases). The V end lost 5 bases, the J end lost 8 bases, and 19 bases lay between the germline ends. The CDR3 has 14 amino acids. Germline V CDR1 and CDR2: GTSNPN, SVGIG (reference sequence). CDR3 in DNA: TGTGCCTGGGAGCCGGATTATAGCAGGGACACCATATATTTT. It encodes CAWEPDYSRDTIYF.

Worth noting for this clonotype: This clone may be a read error of a much larger clone one base away. The genes are TRBV6-1 and TRBJ2-7; the D is unclear. The V end was cut by 2 bases, the J end by 1 base, with 12 bases between. The germline gives CDR1 MNHNS, CDR2 SASEGT. The CDR3 loop spans 15 amino acids. Here the CDR3 DNA reads TGTGCCAGCAGTGAAAAACTCGTCGGATCCTACGAGCAGTACTTC. It yields the protein CASSEKLVGSYEQYF.

This clonotype was counted between two and nine times. This chain connects TRBV6-1 to TRBJ1-2; D gene ambiguous. CDR3 length: 15 residues. The ends were cut back, 2 bases at V and 4 bases at J, with 14 bases in the middle. Germline-derived CDR1 and CDR2 are MNHNS and SASEGT. The CDR3 nucleotides read TGTGCCAGCAGTGAACTGTGGGAACGGGTCTATGGCTACACCTTC. Translation: CASSELWERVYGYTF.

This clonotype was observed at least ten times. The CDR3 DNA reads as TGTGCCAGCAGCCCGTACTCAGATACGCAGTATTTT. It encodes CASSPYSDTQYF. The gene calls are TRBV3-1 and TRBJ2-3, with unresolved D. With 4 bases removed from V and 4 bases from J, the gap between germline ends came to 6 bases. CDR1 LGHDT and CDR2 YNNKEL come from the germline V gene (reference sequence). CDR3 size: 12 residues.

The rearrangement uses TRBV27 and TRBJ2-2; 9 bases match TRBD2. This CDR3 has 16 amino acids. The germline V gene encodes CDR1 MNHEY and CDR2 SMNVEV (reference sequence). With 4 bases clipped from V and 5 bases from J, the junction kept 8 bases outside the gene matches. The CDR3 spells CASSSLAGLGTGELFF. Written as DNA, the CDR3 is TGTGCCAGCAGTTCGCTAGCGGGACTGGGTACCGGGGAGCTGTTTTTT.